One and the same sample provided the 14 T cell receptor beta chains below, sequenced in a study of vaccination and CD4 T cells after COVID-19. These TCRs' antigens remain unknown. The Oncomine TCR Beta short-read assay sequenced DNA from cultured CD4+ T cells. TCRdb re-called the PCR reads with MiXCR, one entry per CDR3 protein. The repertoire holds some 20,000 distinct CDR3 sequences, with approximately 40% as singletons. This sample's treatment: roughly ten-day PBMC culture with coronavirus spike peptide pools or control peptides (ViraFEST assay). The starting material was CD4+ T cells from blood, cultured in vitro, obtained after SARS-CoV-2 vaccination. The source is a human donor who had recovered from COVID-19.

This chain joins TRBV2 and TRBJ2-1; D is unclear. Trimming shortened V by 2 bases and J by 4 bases, and 9 bases separated the two germline ends. Per the germline V gene, CDR1 is SNHLY and CDR2 is FYNNEI. The CDR3 is 14 amino acids. The DNA for the CDR3 is TGTGCCAGCAGTGAAAGGCAGCTATACAATGAGCAGTTCTTC. Protein sequence: CASSERQLYNEQFF.

This sequence joins TRBV7-2 and TRBJ1-2; D possibly corresponds to TRBD1 (5 bases). The germline V gene has CDR1 SGHTA and CDR2 FQGNSA. This CDR3 comprises 15 residues. V lost 5 bases and J lost 0, with 13 bases in between. This chain's CDR3 is CASSAYRGANYGYTF. In DNA form, the CDR3 reads TGTGCCAGCAGCGCCTATCGGGGGGCTAACTATGGCTACACCTTC. Combining the CDR3 with reference TRBV7-2 and TRBJ1-2 gives the whole variable domain GAGVSQSPSNKVTEKGKDVELRCDPISGHTALYWYRQSLGQGLEFLIYFQGNSAPDKSGLPSDRFSAERTGGSVSTLTIQRTQQEDSAVYLCASSAYRGANYGYTFGSGTRLTVV.

This clonotype was counted between two and nine times. V and J are TRBV20-1 and TRBJ1-1; D is unclear. CDR3 length: 16 residues. The V end lost 2 bases, the J end lost 7 bases, and 23 bases lay between the germline ends. The germline V gene encodes CDR1 DFQATT and CDR2 SNEGSKA (reference sequence). The CDR3 nucleotides are TGCAGTGCTAGACCCGCCCCAAAAGGGATTCGAGGTGAAGCTTTCTTT. This codes for CSARPAPKGIRGEAFF.

In this sample, this clonotype turned up a few times. The chain carries TRBV30 and TRBJ1-2; tentative D call: TRBD1 (6 bases). There are 13 residues in the CDR3. In germline, CDR1 is GTSNPN, CDR2 SVGIG (reference sequence). The ends were cut back, 1 base at V and 5 bases at J, with 11 bases in the middle. CDR3: CAWSETGRYGYTF. The DNA of the CDR3 is TGTGCCTGGAGTGAAACAGGGAGGTATGGCTACACCTTC.

The gene calls are TRBV28 and TRBJ2-2; tentative D call: TRBD1 (5 bases). The CDR3 spans 13 residues. Germline V gene sequence: CDR1 MDHEN, CDR2 SYDVKM. The V and J ends lost 9 bases and 4 bases respectively, with 12 bases between them. The CDR3 here is CASWTPLTGELFF. Here the CDR3 DNA reads TGTGCCAGTTGGACACCGCTCACCGGGGAGCTGTTTTTT.

The CDR3 region has the DNA TGTGCCAGCAGCCGAAATCGTGGGGTAGCATCCTACACAGATACGCAGTATTTT. Its protein product is CASSRNRGVASYTDTQYF. This chain connects TRBV7-2 to TRBJ2-3; no firm D call. Germline V gives CDR1 SGHTA, CDR2 FQGNSA. V lost 5 bases to trimming and J lost 2 bases, with 23 bases between them. The CDR3 consists of 18 residues.

This rearrangement joins TRBV20-1 to TRBJ1-1; 8 bases match TRBD1. The CDR3 runs 14 residues. In germline, CDR1 is DFQATT, CDR2 SNEGSKA (reference sequence). V lost 3 bases to trimming and J lost 6 bases; unmatched junction nucleotides: 9. The CDR3 protein is CSARMTGEGAEAFF. The CDR3, as DNA: TGCAGTGCTAGGATGACAGGGGAGGGGGCTGAAGCTTTCTTT.

In its sample, this clonotype was seen a few times. The CDR3 DNA reads as TGCAGTGCTAGAGACGCGGGACTAGCGGGGAGGGAGCAGTACTTC. Its translation: CSARDAGLAGREQYF. The gene calls are TRBV20-1 and TRBJ2-7; the match to TRBD2 covers 13 bases. The junction had 6 bases not matched to a gene; V was cut back by 0 bases and J by 7 bases. Germline V gene data show CDR1 as DFQATT and CDR2 as SNEGSKA (reference sequence). This CDR3 has 15 amino acids.

CDR3: CASSSGTRNLSGANVLTF. CDR3 nucleotide sequence: TGTGCCAGCAGTAGCGGAACCAGAAATCTCTCTGGGGCCAACGTCCTGACTTTC. The chain carries TRBV6-2 or TRBV6-3 and TRBJ2-6; TRBD2 is a possible D gene (5 bases). The CDR3 extends over 18 amino acids. V dropped 5 bases and J dropped 0 bases, with 17 bases sitting between them. Germline loops: CDR1 MNHEY, CDR2 SVGEGT.

V usage is TRBV7-9 and J usage is TRBJ2-5, with 13 bases lining up with TRBD2. V was clipped by 4 bases and J by 4 bases; unmatched bases: 3. The CDR3 runs 15 residues. Germline CDR1 is SEHNR and CDR2 is FQNEAQ (reference sequence). The DNA for the CDR3 is TGTGCCAGCAGCTCGAGGACTAGCGGGAGAGAGACCCAGTACTTC. Amino acid sequence: CASSSRTSGRETQYF. Looking up the rest from reference TRBV7-9 and TRBJ2-5 gives the full variable domain: DTGVSQNPRHKITKRGQNVTFRCDPISEHNRLYWYRQTLGQGPEFLTYFQNEAQLEKSRLLSDRFSAERPKGSFSTLEIQRTEQGDSAMYLCASSSRTSGRETQYFGPGTRLLVL.

The J gene is TRBJ2-5, the V gene TRBV7-2, with TRBD2 matching over 9 bases. Germline assignment: CDR1 SGHTA and CDR2 FQGNSA. V dropped 0 bases and J dropped 4; count of bases not matched to a gene: 6. The CDR3 is 16 amino acids. The CDR3 nucleotides are TGTGCCAGCAGCTTAGCGGCGGGGGGGTGGCGAGAGACCCAGTACTTC. Its protein is CASSLAAGGWRETQYF. The full variable domain, its missing parts supplied by reference TRBV7-2 and TRBJ2-5, is GAGVSQSPSNKVTEKGKDVELRCDPISGHTALYWYRQSLGQGLEFLIYFQGNSAPDKSGLPSDRFSAERTGGSVSTLTIQRTQQEDSAVYLCASSLAAGGWRETQYFGPGTRLLVL.

The chain is built from TRBV7-8 and TRBJ2-1; 14 positions match TRBD2. The V and J ends lost 5 bases and 7 bases, in that order; junction bases with no gene match: 7. The CDR3 loop spans 16 amino acids. CDR1 and CDR2 (germline): SGHVS, FQNEAQ. CDR3 sequence (DNA): TGTGCCAGCAGCCCCTATCGGACTAGCGGGAGGAATGAGCAGTTCTTC. The encoded protein is CASSPYRTSGRNEQFF. Based on the CDR3 plus reference TRBV7-8 and TRBJ2-1, the full variable domain is GAGVSQSPRYKVAKRGQDVALRCDPISGHVSLFWYQQALGQGPEFLTYFQNEAQLDKSGLPSDRFFAERPEGSVSTLKIQRTQQEDSAVYLCASSPYRTSGRNEQFFGPGTRLTVL.

The rearrangement uses TRBV7-3 and TRBJ2-5; D gene unclear. Trimming took off 2 bases at V and 4 bases at J, with 8 bases between the two ends. Germline lookup yields CDR1 SGHTA and CDR2 FQGTGA. This CDR3 contains 13 residues. The CDR3 region has the DNA TGTGCCAGCAGCTTAGGTCACTCAGAGACCCAGTACTTC. It translates to CASSLGHSETQYF.

This chain links TRBV12-5 with TRBJ2-7, with 7 bases that match TRBD2. The CDR3 spans 17 residues. CDR1 and CDR2 from the germline V gene are LGHNT and FRNRAP. The V and J ends lost 0 bases and 2 bases, in that order; junction bases with no gene match: 10. This CDR3 reads CASGLVLSGTRPYEQYF. As DNA, the CDR3 is TGTGCTAGTGGTTTGGTACTGAGCGGGACGCGTCCCTACGAGCAGTACTTC.